What follows are 26 T cell receptor beta chains derived from one specimen sequenced in a study of blood T cell repertoires in COVID-19. Method: immunoSEQ multiplex PCR; TCRdb's copy keeps in-frame clones and lacks some. The sample includes 350,000 or so clones, roughly nine tenths seen only once; the top ten take just under 4%. Sequencing was performed on peripheral blood. Receptors originate from a woman in her sixties or seventies with COVID-19, enrolled during active disease.

V and J are TRBV11-2 and TRBJ2-2; D perhaps matches TRBD1 (6 bases). Germline values: CDR1 SGHAT, CDR2 FQNNGV. The ends were cut back, 0 bases at V and 6 bases at J, with 11 bases in the middle. The CDR3 is 15 residues long. The CDR3 protein is CASSLEGALAGELFF. The CDR3 nucleotides read TGTGCCAGCAGCTTAGAGGGGGCGCTGGCCGGGGAGCTGTTTTTT.

This clone has more than one count but fewer than ten. This chain links TRBV2 with TRBJ1-2; D is possibly TRBD1 (5 bases). Germline values: CDR1 SNHLY, CDR2 FYNNEI. Trimming removed 6 bases at V and 1 base at J, with 12 bases between. The CDR3 contains 14 residues. The CDR3 loop is CASRNDRYNYGYTF. The CDR3 DNA follows: TGTGCCAGCAGAAATGACAGATATAACTATGGCTACACCTTC.

The rearrangement links TRBV25-1 to TRBJ1-5; the D gene is possibly TRBD1 (5 bases). The CDR3 has 14 residues. CDR1 is MGHDK, CDR2 SYGVNS, per germline. Trimming took off 8 bases at V and 0 bases at J, with 11 bases between the two ends. CDR3 loop: CASSRQSSNQPQHF. The CDR3 DNA follows: TGTGCCAGCTCGCGACAGAGTAGCAATCAGCCCCAGCATTTT.

V is TRBV5-5 and J is TRBJ1-1; D remains unclear. The CDR3 contains 13 residues. V lost 0 bases to trimming and J lost 1 base, with 4 bases between them. In germline, CDR1 is SGHKS, CDR2 YYEKEE (reference sequence). The CDR3 loop is CASSLGGNTEAFF. The CDR3 DNA sequence: TGTGCCAGCAGCTTGGGCGGGAACACTGAAGCTTTCTTT. The full variable domain, in which reference TRBV5-5 and TRBJ1-1 provide the parts outside the CDR3, is DAGVTQSPTHLIKTRGQQVTLRCSPISGHKSVSWYQQVLGQGPQFIFQYYEKEERGRGNFPDRFSARQFPNYSSELNVNALLLGDSALYLCASSLGGNTEAFFGQGTRLTVV.

This sequence joins TRBV7-3 and TRBJ1-1; 7 positions agree with TRBD1. With 6 bases clipped from V and 1 base from J, the junction kept 5 bases outside the gene matches. Germline-derived CDR1 and CDR2 are SGHTA and FQGTGA. The CDR3 spans 14 residues. CDR3 protein: CASRVGGQNTEAFF. The DNA for the CDR3 is TGTGCCAGCAGAGTAGGGGGCCAGAACACTGAAGCTTTCTTT.

Details on this clone: At the DNA level, this CDR3 is encoded by other sequences in the same sample as well. V usage is TRBV7-9 and J usage is TRBJ1-1; D is unresolved. The CDR3 sequence is 10 residues long. V lost 5 bases, J lost 7 bases, and 5 bases lay in between. CDR1 is SEHNR and CDR2 is FQNEAQ in the germline V gene (reference sequence). The CDR3 DNA is TGTGCCAGCAGCGCCTATGAAGCTTTCTTT. Translated, it gives CASSAYEAFF. The entire variable domain, with the rest obtained from reference TRBV7-9 and TRBJ1-1, is as follows: DTGVSQNPRHKITKRGQNVTFRCDPISEHNRLYWYRQTLGQGPEFLTYFQNEAQLEKSRLLSDRFSAERPKGSFSTLEIQRTEQGDSAMYLCASSAYEAFFGQGTRLTVV.

This chain uses TRBV18 with TRBJ1-1; 8 bases align to TRBD1. CDR1 is KGHSH and CDR2 is LQKENI in the germline V gene. The J segment lost 4 bases and the V segment lost 4 bases, leaving 5 bases of the junction unmatched. This CDR3 is 14 amino acids long. CDR3 nucleotides: TGTGCCAGCTCACGACAGGGGTTGGGCACTGAAGCTTTCTTT. It translates to CASSRQGLGTEAFF.

In its sample, this clone was seen once. The chain employs TRBV5-1 and TRBJ1-1; D is uncertain. V shed 1 base and J shed 3 bases, with 7 bases lying between them. This CDR3 contains 13 residues. The germline CDR1 and CDR2 sequences are SGHRS and YFSETQ. DNA for the CDR3: TGCGCCAGCAGCTTGTACCCGGACACTGAAGCTTTCTTT. Translating it yields CASSLYPDTEAFF.

The chain uses TRBV2 and TRBJ2-4; 12 bases align to TRBD2. CDR3 length: 14 residues. Germline assignment: CDR1 SNHLY and CDR2 FYNNEI. V was clipped by 5 bases and J by 7 bases; unmatched bases: 3. The DNA for the CDR3 is TGTGCCAGCAGTCCCGGGACTAGCGGGAACATTCAGTACTTC. It encodes CASSPGTSGNIQYF.

The chain links TRBV12-3 or TRBV12-4 to TRBJ1-2; D remains unclear. The CDR3 is 11 amino acids. Trimming removed 5 bases from V and 4 bases from J, with 5 bases in between. CDR3 sequence reads: CASSQSYGYTF. The CDR3, as DNA: TGTGCCAGCAGTCAGTCCTATGGCTACACCTTC.

This chain connects TRBV6-5 to TRBJ1-4, with unresolved D. V was pared by 6 bases and J by 7 bases, with 15 bases between. CDR1 is MNHEY and CDR2 is SVGAGI in the germline V gene. The CDR3 has 14 residues. As DNA, the CDR3 is TGTGCCAGCAGCTTGGGAGTGGCTAGTGAAAAACTGTTTTTT. The encoded protein is CASSLGVASEKLFF.

This chain joins TRBV27 and TRBJ1-5, with D perhaps TRBD1 (5 bases). V lost 4 bases to trimming and J lost 6 bases, with 13 bases between them. The CDR3 consists of 14 residues. The germline V gene has CDR1 MNHEY and CDR2 SMNVEV (reference sequence). DNA of the CDR3: TGTGCCAGCAGTTGGGGGGGGGAAGGTCAGCCCCAGCATTTT. Translated, it gives CASSWGGEGQPQHF.

The rearrangement links TRBV9 to TRBJ1-3, with D tentatively TRBD1 (6 bases). The V gene's germline CDR1 is SGDLS and CDR2 YYNGEE. Trimming pared 3 bases from V and 0 bases from J, leaving 13 bases between. This CDR3 region has 16 residues. The CDR3 region has the DNA TGTGCCAGCAGCGAGGACAGTTTTTTCTCTGGAAACACCATATATTTT. This translates into CASSEDSFFSGNTIYF.

The V gene is TRBV6-5, the J gene TRBJ1-4, with 8 bases fitting TRBD1. The germline gives CDR1 MNHEY, CDR2 SVGAGI. With 10 bases clipped from V and 5 bases from J, the junction kept 6 bases outside the gene matches. CDR3 length equals 13 residues. In DNA, the CDR3 is TGTGCCACCAGGGGGCAGGACAATGAAAAACTGTTTTTT. Residues: CATRGQDNEKLFF.

The chain carries TRBV13 and TRBJ2-7; a weak D match, TRBD2 (6 bases). Trimming removed 6 bases at V and 0 bases at J, with 15 bases between. Germline values: CDR1 PRHDT, CDR2 FYEKMQ (reference sequence). The CDR3 has 15 amino acids. CDR3 sequence: CASRFRGGVSYEQYF. CDR3 sequence (DNA): TGTGCCAGCAGATTCCGGGGCGGGGTCTCCTACGAGCAGTACTTC.

This clone was seen only a few times. This rearrangement joins TRBV23-1 to TRBJ1-1; tentatively, D is TRBD1 (5 bases). TRBV23-1 is an ORF, and what it does is uncertain. CDR3 length: 14 amino acids. Between the trimmed V and J ends, which lost 0 bases and 5 bases, there was a span of 10 bases. The CDR3 DNA follows: TGCGCCAGCAGTCAATCGGGGGGGTCTACTGAAGCTTTCTTT. It translates to CASSQSGGSTEAFF.

CDR3 in DNA: TGTGCCAGCAGCTTAATGGCCGAGACCCAGTACTTC. As protein: CASSLMAETQYF. The rearrangement joins TRBV7-9 to TRBJ2-5, with D unclear. The CDR3 is 12 residues long. Trimming left V 2 bases short and J 5 bases short, with 6 bases between. Germline V lookup: CDR1 SEHNR, CDR2 FQNEAQ (reference sequence). Drawing the rest from reference TRBV7-9 and TRBJ2-5, the complete variable domain is DTGVSQNPRHKITKRGQNVTFRCDPISEHNRLYWYRQTLGQGPEFLTYFQNEAQLEKSRLLSDRFSAERPKGSFSTLEIQRTEQGDSAMYLCASSLMAETQYFGPGTRLLVL.

This chain joins TRBV5-1 and TRBJ2-1; D is unresolved. Per germline, CDR1 SGHRS and CDR2 YFSETQ. V was shortened by 0 bases and J by 0 bases, with 10 bases between the two germline ends. This CDR3 has 16 residues. The CDR3 nucleotides read TGCGCCAGCAGCTTGGCCTATGGTAGCTCCTACAATGAGCAGTTCTTC. It translates to CASSLAYGSSYNEQFF.

This clone was seen a single time. The chain carries TRBV3-1 (or the pseudogene TRBV3-2) and TRBJ1-1; D is possibly TRBD1 (5 bases). The CDR3 is 13 amino acids. Trimming shortened V by 6 bases and J by 1 base, and 9 bases separated the two germline ends. Germline CDR1 and CDR2: LGHDT and YNNKEL (reference sequence). Written as DNA, the CDR3 is TGTGCCAGCAGACTACAGGAGAACACTGAAGCTTTCTTT. Its translation is CASRLQENTEAFF.

The CDR3 bases are TGCGCCAGCAGCAGAAGGACAGACCTGAACACTGAAGCTTTCTTT. The encoded protein is CASSRRTDLNTEAFF. The genes are TRBV5-1 and TRBJ1-1, with D possibly matching TRBD1 (6 bases). Germline values: CDR1 SGHRS, CDR2 YFSETQ. This CDR3 spans 15 amino acids. Trimming took off 4 bases at V and 0 bases at J, with 13 bases between the two ends.

The J gene is TRBJ1-3, the V gene TRBV12-3 or TRBV12-4; D is uncertain. The V and J ends lost 6 bases and 10 bases respectively, with 13 bases between them. This CDR3 is 12 amino acids long. CDR3 nucleotide sequence: TGTGCCAGCAGCAGGTCCTTTCGGACCATATATTTT. Encoded protein: CASSRSFRTIYF.

V gene TRBV6-5 combines with J gene TRBJ2-3, with 9 positions matching TRBD2. Germline V gives CDR1 MNHEY, CDR2 SVGAGI. The CDR3 is 15 residues long. V shed 4 bases, J shed 6 bases, and the junction held 8 bases outside the gene matches. DNA for the CDR3: TGTGCCAGCAGTTCCGAGCGGGGGGCAACCGATACGCAGTATTTT. It codes for CASSSERGATDTQYF.

V is TRBV2 and J is TRBJ2-1, with 12 bases matching TRBD2. Per germline, CDR1 SNHLY and CDR2 FYNNEI. The CDR3 extends over 18 amino acids. V was pared by 2 bases and J by 8 bases, with 13 bases of the junction left unmatched. The CDR3 is CASSESGPSGGARDEQFF. As DNA, the CDR3 is TGTGCCAGCAGTGAAAGTGGGCCTAGCGGGGGGGCCCGGGATGAGCAGTTCTTC.

The CDR3, as DNA: TGTGCCATCAGTGAAAGGACAGACCTATATGGCTACACCTTC. Protein product: CAISERTDLYGYTF. J is TRBJ1-2 and V is TRBV10-3; weak D call: TRBD1 (6 bases). Germline V gene lookup returns CDR1 ENHRY and CDR2 SYGVKD. Trimming shortened V by 3 bases and J by 5 bases, and 13 bases separated the two germline ends. The CDR3 is 14 amino acids.

The gene calls are TRBV6-2 or TRBV6-3 and TRBJ1-6, with D perhaps matching TRBD1 (6 bases). Trimming removed 2 bases from V and 4 bases from J, with 15 bases in between. Germline assignment: CDR1 MNHEY and CDR2 SVGEGT. The CDR3 has 17 amino acids. CDR3 bases: TGTGCCAGCAGTTACCTCTTCAGGGGCCAATATAATTCACCCCTCCACTTT. Protein product: CASSYLFRGQYNSPLHF.

The chain joins TRBV6-1 to TRBJ1-2; the match to TRBD1 covers 7 bases. This CDR3 has 15 residues. J was trimmed by 4 bases and V by 1 base; bases with no gene match: 6. Germline CDR1 reads MNHNS; CDR2 reads SASEGT. The CDR3 nucleotides read TGTGCCAGCAGTGAAGTGAGGGGGCCAGTCTATGGCTACACCTTC. Translating it yields CASSEVRGPVYGYTF.